A single sample is the source of the 19 T cell receptor beta chains below, sequenced in a study of identifying expanded T cells in peripheral blood. Profiled with immunoSEQ multiplex PCR; TCRdb holds only in-frame clones, not every one. The data show about 110,000 clones, approximately 90% seen once. The specimen sequenced was blood. All receptors derive from a person aged 18-70 years in good health.

This clone appeared once. This sequence joins TRBV11-2 and TRBJ2-3; the D is unclear. Germline V gene data show CDR1 as SGHAT and CDR2 as FQNNGV. This CDR3 spans 14 amino acids. The V end lost 1 base, the J end lost 4 bases, and 9 bases lay between the germline ends. The CDR3 loop reads CASSLVLGSDTQYF. CDR3 coding DNA: TGTGCCAGCAGCTTAGTCCTGGGGTCAGATACGCAGTATTTT.

The genes are TRBV5-8 and TRBJ2-6, with TRBD1 matching 9 bases. Germline lookup yields CDR1 SGHTS and CDR2 YDEGEE. This CDR3 is built from 14 residues. V was clipped by 7 bases and J by 2 bases; unmatched bases: 1. This CDR3 reads CASYRGPGANVLTF. The CDR3 DNA is TGTGCCAGCTACAGGGGGCCTGGGGCCAACGTCCTGACTTTC.

The rearrangement links TRBV5-6 to TRBJ1-1; D is unresolved. V dropped 6 bases and J dropped 0 bases, with 15 bases sitting between them. From germline, CDR1 is SGHDT and CDR2 YYEEEE. This CDR3 region has 15 residues. The CDR3, as DNA: TGTGCCAGCACCTTTGGTCCGGCCTTGAACACTGAAGCTTTCTTT. As protein: CASTFGPALNTEAFF.

A few counts support this clone. The chain has TRBV18 and TRBJ1-2; D is unresolved. Germline CDR1 KGHSH, CDR2 LQKENI. The germline V and J ends were trimmed by 2 bases and 2 bases, with 6 bases remaining between them. The CDR3 totals 13 residues. Here the CDR3 reads CASSPGPNYGYTF. The CDR3 DNA reads as TGTGCCAGCTCACCAGGGCCGAACTATGGCTACACCTTC.

J is TRBJ2-3 and V is TRBV7-9; 9 bases are shared with TRBD2. Germline V gives CDR1 SEHNR, CDR2 FQNEAQ (reference sequence). The CDR3 totals 15 residues. Trimming at V came to 4 bases and at J to 3 bases, leaving 5 bases not matched to a gene. The CDR3 DNA reads as TGTGCCAGCAGCTCATTAGCGGGGGCGACAGATACGCAGTATTTT. Its translation: CASSSLAGATDTQYF. The variable domain in full, with the rest retrieved from reference TRBV7-9 and TRBJ2-3, is DTGVSQNPRHKITKRGQNVTFRCDPISEHNRLYWYRQTLGQGPEFLTYFQNEAQLEKSRLLSDRFSAERPKGSFSTLEIQRTEQGDSAMYLCASSSLAGATDTQYFGPGTRLTVL.

The rearrangement links TRBV7-2 to TRBJ2-7, with D tentatively TRBD1 or TRBD2 (6 bases each). V gave up 3 bases and J gave up 1 base, with 19 bases separating them. The CDR3 is 17 residues long. Looked up from germline, CDR1 is SGHTA and CDR2 is FQGNSA. As DNA, the CDR3 is TGTGCCAGCAGCTTCGGCCCGGGCAGGGGACTTTCCTACGAGCAGTACTTC. Translated, it gives CASSFGPGRGLSYEQYF.

The chain carries TRBV5-6 and TRBJ2-5; the D gene could be TRBD1 or TRBD2 (6 bases each). CDR3 length equals 14 residues. Germline-derived CDR1 and CDR2 are SGHDT and YYEEEE. V lost 4 bases and J 5 bases, leaving 15 bases between the germline ends. The CDR3, as DNA: TGTGCCAGCAGCCCCCCCCCGGGGGCCGAGACCCAGTACTTC. As protein: CASSPPPGAETQYF.

The V call is TRBV13, the J call TRBJ2-7, with 11 bases matching TRBD1. Germline lookup yields CDR1 PRHDT and CDR2 FYEKMQ (reference sequence). The CDR3 covers 15 residues. The trim removed 5 bases at V and 2 bases at J, leaving 5 bases unmatched. CDR3 protein: CASSHPGQGAYEQYF. The CDR3 region has the DNA TGTGCCAGCAGCCATCCGGGACAGGGGGCCTACGAGCAGTACTTC.

This rearrangement joins TRBV5-4 to TRBJ1-6, with D possibly being TRBD1 (6 bases). Germline CDR1 SGHNT, CDR2 YYREEE (reference sequence). This CDR3 region has 15 residues. Trimming took 7 bases from V and 7 from J, leaving 18 bases between them. The CDR3 nucleotides read TGTGCCAGCGGGGACGGGCAGGGGTACAATTCACCCCTCCACTTT. This sequence encodes CASGDGQGYNSPLHF.

J is TRBJ1-6 and V is TRBV7-2; 7 nucleotides align to TRBD1. This CDR3 contains 14 residues. Germline-derived CDR1 and CDR2 are SGHTA and FQGNSA. V shed 4 bases, J shed 10 bases, and the junction held 7 bases outside the gene matches. Here the CDR3 DNA reads TGTGCCAGCAGCTCGACAGGGTTTAGATCACCCCTCCACTTT. Its translation: CASSSTGFRSPLHF.

The rearrangement uses TRBV19 and TRBJ2-5; 10 nucleotides match TRBD2. This CDR3 is 16 amino acids long. Germline V gene lookup returns CDR1 LNHDA and CDR2 SQIVND (reference sequence). Germline trimming cut 0 bases from V and 2 bases from J; bases unmatched to any gene: 3. The CDR3 nucleotides read TGTGCCAGTAGTATAGATCTAGCGGGGGCTCAAGAGACCCAGTACTTC. It is translated as CASSIDLAGAQETQYF.

The J gene is TRBJ2-5, the V gene TRBV27; TRBD1 matches 9 bases. CDR1 and CDR2 (germline): MNHEY, SMNVEV (reference sequence). The CDR3 runs to 15 residues. The ends lost 5 bases at V and 7 bases at J; junction bases unmatched: 11. This CDR3 reads CASSPRDRVHGTQYF. The CDR3 DNA follows: TGTGCCAGCAGTCCGCGGGACAGGGTACATGGGACCCAGTACTTC.

The chain combines TRBV28 with TRBJ1-5; no clear D. The germline V gene encodes CDR1 MDHEN and CDR2 SYDVKM. The CDR3 is made up of 12 amino acids. V was clipped by 5 bases and J by 8 bases, with 10 bases between them. CDR3 DNA: TGTGCCAGCAGTACGCTTTATAAGCCCCAGCATTTT. It is translated as CASSTLYKPQHF.

This clone came up once. This chain connects TRBV5-4 to TRBJ2-5, with a possible D match to TRBD2 (5 bases). Looked up from germline, CDR1 is SGHNT and CDR2 is YYREEE (reference sequence). This CDR3 contains 15 residues. Trimming took off 0 bases at V and 3 bases at J, with 12 bases between the two ends. The CDR3 spells CASSLGGEGEETQYF. The CDR3 coding sequence is TGTGCCAGCAGCTTGGGGGGTGAGGGCGAAGAGACCCAGTACTTC.

The rearrangement links TRBV27 to TRBJ2-7, with 7 bases that match TRBD1. Per germline, CDR1 MNHEY and CDR2 SMNVEV (reference sequence). The CDR3 covers 19 residues. The V and J ends lost 4 bases and 0 bases, in that order; junction bases with no gene match: 18. DNA of the CDR3: TGTGCCAGCAGTTCCAAAGGTAGGGACAGAGGTCCGGTCTCCTACGAGCAGTACTTC. Protein product: CASSSKGRDRGPVSYEQYF.

The chain joins TRBV13 to TRBJ2-3, with D hard to call. Trimming took off 5 bases at V and 1 base at J, with 10 bases between the two ends. Germline CDR1 is PRHDT and CDR2 is FYEKMQ (reference sequence). The CDR3 extends over 14 amino acids. CDR3 coding DNA: TGTGCCAGCAGCCAGGATCTCCGCACAGATACGCAGTATTTT. Translating gives CASSQDLRTDTQYF.

The chain employs TRBV19 and TRBJ1-2, with 12 bases identical to TRBD1. The CDR3 has 15 residues. V was pared by 5 bases and J by 9 bases, with 10 bases of the junction left unmatched. Germline CDR1 and CDR2: LNHDA and SQIVND (reference sequence). CDR3 DNA sequence: TGTGCCAGTAGTGCCCCCGGGACAGGGGGCAAGAGCTACACCTTC. Protein: CASSAPGTGGKSYTF.

J is TRBJ1-2 and V is TRBV4-2, with 7 nucleotides matching TRBD1. V trimming: 5 bases; J trimming: 4 bases; junction bases outside the gene matches: 13. In germline, CDR1 is LGHNA, CDR2 YNFKEQ. The CDR3 is 16 amino acids. CDR3: CASSFEDARDSYGYTF. CDR3 nucleotides: TGTGCCAGCAGCTTCGAAGACGCCCGGGACAGCTATGGCTACACCTTC.

The J gene is TRBJ2-1, the V gene TRBV9; 9 bases match TRBD2. The CDR3 loop spans 16 amino acids. From germline, CDR1 is SGDLS and CDR2 YYNGEE. V lost 0 bases, J lost 9 bases, and 10 bases stayed unmatched. CDR3 sequence (DNA): TGTGCCAGCAGCGTAGGGCCTCGCGGGGGGGCGGGTGAGCAGTTCTTC. Residues: CASSVGPRGGAGEQFF.